This T cell receptor (beta chain) came from a study of blood T cells in healthy people across ages. General study findings and limits: Per-million-T-cell TCR beta diversity fell roughly linearly with age. More naive CD4+ cells and higher diversity marked long-lived donors relative to aged donors. Any changes in expanded clonotypes were possibly confounded, as donor CMV status remained unknown.

A second about 7 to 12 cycle PCR used barcoded and J-beta primers. Via MiXCR, TCRdb re-called the 5' RACE reads, giving one row per CDR3 protein. In the table there are about 1.4 million distinct CDR3 sequences, 55% to 75% of which are singletons. Of note for this clonotype: No antigen is known for it.

Germline V gene data show CDR1 as DFQATT and CDR2 as SNEGSKA (reference sequence). Trimming took off 3 bases at V and 9 bases at J, with 6 bases between the two ends. CDR3 length: 10 amino acids. Each donor supplied ten milliliters of peripheral blood. The rearrangement uses TRBV20-1 and TRBJ2-1; D gene uncertain. Sequenced input: blood. This clonotype was sampled from a man between 18 and 35 years old in good health. This CDR3 is CSARQVEQFF. The DNA of the CDR3 is TGCAGTGCTAGGCAGGTTGAGCAGTTCTTC.